This T cell receptor beta chain was documented in a study of blood T cell repertoires in COVID-19. On the study more broadly: Sites in the United States, Italy and Spain provided acute and convalescent COVID-19 samples. PBMCs, B-cell-depleted T cells, or T cells were the source of the cDNA or gDNA that made up the material.

Per germline, CDR1 MNHEY and CDR2 SVGEGT. The V end lost 4 bases, the J end lost 3 bases, and 25 bases lay between the germline ends. The CDR3 covers 18 residues. Original handling: By means of reference gene primer amplification, nucleated cell counts were estimated. The protocol was immunoSEQ multiplex PCR, while the TCRdb copy is restricted to in-frame clones and leaves out a portion. D and trimming come from the DNA, and the V and J calls and clone size come from that table. The table lists some 240,000 clones, roughly 88% of them singletons. The source is a man aged 45-65 years with active or convalescent COVID-19. This chain links TRBV6-2 or TRBV6-3 with TRBJ2-7, with D uncertain. The specimen was peripheral blood. The chain's CDR3 is CASSLVGPKELRYYEQYF. The DNA of the CDR3 is TGTGCCAGCAGTTTAGTTGGCCCTAAGGAATTGAGGTACTACGAGCAGTACTTC.